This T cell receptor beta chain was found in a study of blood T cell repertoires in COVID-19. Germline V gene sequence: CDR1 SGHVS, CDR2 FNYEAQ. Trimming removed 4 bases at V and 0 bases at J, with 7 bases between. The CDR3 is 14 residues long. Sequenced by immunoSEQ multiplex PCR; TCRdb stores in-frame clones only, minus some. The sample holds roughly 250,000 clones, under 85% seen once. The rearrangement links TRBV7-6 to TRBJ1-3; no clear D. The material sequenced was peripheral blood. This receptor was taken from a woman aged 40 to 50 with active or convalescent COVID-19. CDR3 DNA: TGTGCCAGCAGCTCGGGAAACTCTGGAAACACCATATATTTT. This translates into CASSSGNSGNTIYF.